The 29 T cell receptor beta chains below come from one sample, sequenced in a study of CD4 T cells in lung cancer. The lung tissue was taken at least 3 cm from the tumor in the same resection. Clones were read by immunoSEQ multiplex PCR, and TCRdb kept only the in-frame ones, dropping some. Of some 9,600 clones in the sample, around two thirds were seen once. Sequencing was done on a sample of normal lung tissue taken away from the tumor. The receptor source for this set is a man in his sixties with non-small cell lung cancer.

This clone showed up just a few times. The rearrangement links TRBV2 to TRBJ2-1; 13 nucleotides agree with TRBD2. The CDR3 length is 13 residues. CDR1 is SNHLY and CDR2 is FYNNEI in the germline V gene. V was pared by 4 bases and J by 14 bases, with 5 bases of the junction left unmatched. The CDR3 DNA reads TGTGCCAGCAGTGGAGGACTAGCGGGAGATAAGTTCTTC. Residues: CASSGGLAGDKFF.

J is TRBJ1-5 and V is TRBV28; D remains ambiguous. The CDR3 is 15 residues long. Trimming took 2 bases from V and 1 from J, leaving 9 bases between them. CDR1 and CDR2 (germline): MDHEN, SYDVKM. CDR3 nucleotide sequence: TGTGCCAGCAGTTTAACAGCAGGCAGCAATCAGCCCCAGCATTTT. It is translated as CASSLTAGSNQPQHF.

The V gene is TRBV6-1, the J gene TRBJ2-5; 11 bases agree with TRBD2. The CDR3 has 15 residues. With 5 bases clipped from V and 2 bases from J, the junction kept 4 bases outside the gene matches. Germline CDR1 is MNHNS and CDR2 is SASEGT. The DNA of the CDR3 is TGTGCCAGCAGTCAGACTAGCGGGGTTCAAGAGACCCAGTACTTC. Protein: CASSQTSGVQETQYF.

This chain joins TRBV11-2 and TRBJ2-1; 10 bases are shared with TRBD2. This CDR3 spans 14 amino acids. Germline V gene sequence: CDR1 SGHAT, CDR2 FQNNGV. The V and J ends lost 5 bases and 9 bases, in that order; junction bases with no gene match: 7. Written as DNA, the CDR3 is TGTGCCAGCAGCCGTCTAGCGGGAGAGGGTGAGCAGTTCTTC. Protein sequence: CASSRLAGEGEQFF.

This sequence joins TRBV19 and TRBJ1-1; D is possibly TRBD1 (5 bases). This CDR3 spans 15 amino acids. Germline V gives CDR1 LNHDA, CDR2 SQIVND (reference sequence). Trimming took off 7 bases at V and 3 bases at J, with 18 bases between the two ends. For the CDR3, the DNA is TGTGCCAGTACCTCTCCGGGTCGGGGGGACACTGAAGCTTTCTTT. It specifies CASTSPGRGDTEAFF.

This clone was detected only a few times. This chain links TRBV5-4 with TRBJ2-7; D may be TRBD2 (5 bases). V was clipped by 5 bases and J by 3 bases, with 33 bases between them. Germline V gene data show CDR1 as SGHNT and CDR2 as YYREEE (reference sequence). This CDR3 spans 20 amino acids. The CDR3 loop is CASSRETRGLVKGGCYEQYV. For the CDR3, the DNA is TGTGCCAGCAGTAGAGAAACCCGTGGGCTAGTTAAAGGAGGCTGCTACGAGCAGTACGTC.

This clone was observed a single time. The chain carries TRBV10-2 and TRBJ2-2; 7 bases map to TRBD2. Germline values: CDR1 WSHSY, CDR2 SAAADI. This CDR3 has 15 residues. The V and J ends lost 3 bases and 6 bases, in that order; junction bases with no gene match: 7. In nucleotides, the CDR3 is TGCGCCAGCAGTGATACTAGCGCGTCGGCCGGGGAGCTGTTTTTT. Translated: CASSDTSASAGELFF.

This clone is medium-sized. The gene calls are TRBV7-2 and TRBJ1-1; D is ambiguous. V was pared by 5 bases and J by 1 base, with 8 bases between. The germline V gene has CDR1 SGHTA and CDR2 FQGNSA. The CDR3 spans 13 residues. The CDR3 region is CASSPFRNTEAFF. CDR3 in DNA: TGTGCCAGCAGCCCCTTTAGGAACACTGAAGCTTTCTTT.

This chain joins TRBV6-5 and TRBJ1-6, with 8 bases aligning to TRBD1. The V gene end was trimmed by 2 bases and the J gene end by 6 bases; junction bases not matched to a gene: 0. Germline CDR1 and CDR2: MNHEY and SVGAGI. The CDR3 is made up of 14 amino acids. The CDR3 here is CASSYGQGNSPLHF. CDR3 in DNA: TGTGCCAGCAGTTACGGACAGGGTAATTCACCCCTCCACTTT.

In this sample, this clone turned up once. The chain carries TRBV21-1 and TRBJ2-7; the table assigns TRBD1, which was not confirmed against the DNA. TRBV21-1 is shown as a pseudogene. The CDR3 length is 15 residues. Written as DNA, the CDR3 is TGTGCCAGCATATCGACAGGGGATCCTTCCTACGAGCAGTACTTC. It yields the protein CASISTGDPSYEQYF.

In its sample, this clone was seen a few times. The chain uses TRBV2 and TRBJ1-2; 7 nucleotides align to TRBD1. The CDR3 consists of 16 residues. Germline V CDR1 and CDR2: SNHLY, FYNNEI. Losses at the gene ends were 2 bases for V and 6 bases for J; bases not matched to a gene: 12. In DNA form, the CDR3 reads TGTGCCAGCAGTGAAACGACAGGGTGGATGATAAATGGCTACACCTTC. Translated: CASSETTGWMINGYTF. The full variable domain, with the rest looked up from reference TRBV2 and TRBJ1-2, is EPEVTQTPSHQVTQMGQEVILRCVPISNHLYFYWYRQILGQKVEFLVSFYNNEISEKSEIFDDQFSVERPDGSNFTLKIRSTKLEDSAMYFCASSETTGWMINGYTFGSGTRLTVV.

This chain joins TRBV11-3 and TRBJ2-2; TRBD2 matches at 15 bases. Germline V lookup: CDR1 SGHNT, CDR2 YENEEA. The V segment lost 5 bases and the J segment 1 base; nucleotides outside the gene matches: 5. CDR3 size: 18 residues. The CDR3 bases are TGTGCCAGCAGCCCGGGACTAGCGGGAGGCCGGAACACCGGGGAGCTGTTTTTT. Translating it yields CASSPGLAGGRNTGELFF.

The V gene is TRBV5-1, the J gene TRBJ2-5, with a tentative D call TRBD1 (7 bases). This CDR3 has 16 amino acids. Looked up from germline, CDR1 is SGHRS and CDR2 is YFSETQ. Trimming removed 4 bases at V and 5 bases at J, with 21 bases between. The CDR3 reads CASSLEGALSRETQYF. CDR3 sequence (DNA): TGCGCCAGCAGCCTGGAGGGGGCGCTGTCCCGCGAGACCCAGTACTTC.

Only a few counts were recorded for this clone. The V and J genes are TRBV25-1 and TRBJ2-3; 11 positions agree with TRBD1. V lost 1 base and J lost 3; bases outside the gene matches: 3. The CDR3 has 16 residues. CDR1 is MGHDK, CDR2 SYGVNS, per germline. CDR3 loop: CASSESGTGGTDTQYF. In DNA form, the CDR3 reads TGTGCCAGCAGTGAATCCGGGACAGGGGGAACAGATACGCAGTATTTT.

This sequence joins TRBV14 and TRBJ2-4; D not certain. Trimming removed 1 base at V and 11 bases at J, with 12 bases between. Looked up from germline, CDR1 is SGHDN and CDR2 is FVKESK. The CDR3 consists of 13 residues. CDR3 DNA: TGTGCCAGCAGCCAAGTAAAATCGGGTTTTCAGTACTTC. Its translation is CASSQVKSGFQYF.

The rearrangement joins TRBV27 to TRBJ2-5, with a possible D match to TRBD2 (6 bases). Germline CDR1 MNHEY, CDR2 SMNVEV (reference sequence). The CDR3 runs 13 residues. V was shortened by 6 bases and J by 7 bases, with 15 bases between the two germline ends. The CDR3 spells CASRFRDWGTQYF. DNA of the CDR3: TGTGCCAGCAGATTTCGGGACTGGGGGACCCAGTACTTC.

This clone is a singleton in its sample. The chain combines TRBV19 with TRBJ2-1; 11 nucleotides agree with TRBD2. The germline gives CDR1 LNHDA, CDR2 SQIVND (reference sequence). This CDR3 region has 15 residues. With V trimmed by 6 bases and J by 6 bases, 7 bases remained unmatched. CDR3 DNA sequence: TGTGCCAGTAGCCGGACTAGCGGGTTGCTCAATGAGCAGTTCTTC. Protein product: CASSRTSGLLNEQFF.

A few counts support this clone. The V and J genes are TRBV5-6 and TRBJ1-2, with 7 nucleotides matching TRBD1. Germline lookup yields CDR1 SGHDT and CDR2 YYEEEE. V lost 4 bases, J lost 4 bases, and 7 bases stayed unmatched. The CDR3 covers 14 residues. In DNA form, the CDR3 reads TGTGCCAGCAGCCTGGGACAGCCACTCTATGGCTACACCTTC. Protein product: CASSLGQPLYGYTF.

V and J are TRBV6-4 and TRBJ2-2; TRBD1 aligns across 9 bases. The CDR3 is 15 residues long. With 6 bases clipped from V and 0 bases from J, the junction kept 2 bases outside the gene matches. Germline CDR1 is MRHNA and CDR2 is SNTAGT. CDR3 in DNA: TGTGCCAGCAGGGGGACAGGGACGAACACCGGGGAGCTGTTTTTT. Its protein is CASRGTGTNTGELFF.

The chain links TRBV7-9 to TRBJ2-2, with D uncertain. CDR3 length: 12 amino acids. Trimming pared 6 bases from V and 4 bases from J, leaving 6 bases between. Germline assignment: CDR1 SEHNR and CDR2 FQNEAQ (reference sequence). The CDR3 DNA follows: TGTGCCAGCAGTCTATCCACCGGGGAGCTGTTTTTT. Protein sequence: CASSLSTGELFF.

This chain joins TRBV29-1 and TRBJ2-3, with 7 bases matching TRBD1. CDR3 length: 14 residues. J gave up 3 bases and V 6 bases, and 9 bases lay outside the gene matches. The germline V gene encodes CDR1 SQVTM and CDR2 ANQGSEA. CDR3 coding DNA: TGCAGCGTCCCCAGGGGGAAGGGGACAGATACGCAGTATTTT. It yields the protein CSVPRGKGTDTQYF.

The CDR3 coding sequence is TGCGCCAGCAGCCAAGACGCCAGCGGGAGCTCCTACGAGCAGTACTTC. This translates into CASSQDASGSSYEQYF. V usage is TRBV4-1 and J usage is TRBJ2-7; 8 bases are a match to TRBD2. The CDR3 extends over 16 amino acids. Germline lookup yields CDR1 MGHRA and CDR2 YSYEKL. Losses at the gene ends were 0 bases for V and 0 bases for J; bases not matched to a gene: 4.

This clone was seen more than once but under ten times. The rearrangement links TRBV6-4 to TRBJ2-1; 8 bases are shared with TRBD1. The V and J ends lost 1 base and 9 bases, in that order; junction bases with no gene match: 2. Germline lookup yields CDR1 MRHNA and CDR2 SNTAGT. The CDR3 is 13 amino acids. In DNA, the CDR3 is TGTGCCAGCAGTGACTTAGACAGGGGTGAGCAGTTCTTC. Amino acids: CASSDLDRGEQFF.

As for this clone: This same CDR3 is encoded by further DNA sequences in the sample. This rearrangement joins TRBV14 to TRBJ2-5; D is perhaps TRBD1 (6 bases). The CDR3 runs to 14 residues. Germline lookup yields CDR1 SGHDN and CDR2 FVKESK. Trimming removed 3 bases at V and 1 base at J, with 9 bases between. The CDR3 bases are TGTGCCAGCAGCCAGCGACAGGTCCAAGAGACCCAGTACTTC. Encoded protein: CASSQRQVQETQYF.

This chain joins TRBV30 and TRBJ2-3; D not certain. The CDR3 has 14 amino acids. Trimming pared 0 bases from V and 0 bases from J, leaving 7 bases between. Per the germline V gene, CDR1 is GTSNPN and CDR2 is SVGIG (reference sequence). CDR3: CAWSVYVSTDTQYF. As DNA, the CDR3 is TGTGCCTGGAGTGTCTACGTGAGCACAGATACGCAGTATTTT.

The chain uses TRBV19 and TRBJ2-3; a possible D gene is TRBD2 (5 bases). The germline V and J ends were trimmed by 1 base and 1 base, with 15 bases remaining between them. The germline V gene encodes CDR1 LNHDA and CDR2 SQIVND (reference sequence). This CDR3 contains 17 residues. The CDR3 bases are TGTGCCAGTAGTATAGTCGTAGATAGCGAACGCACAGATACGCAGTATTTT. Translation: CASSIVVDSERTDTQYF.

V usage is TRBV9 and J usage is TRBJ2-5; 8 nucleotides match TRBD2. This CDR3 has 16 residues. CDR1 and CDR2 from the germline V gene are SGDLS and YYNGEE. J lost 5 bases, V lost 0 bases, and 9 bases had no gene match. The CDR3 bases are TGTGCCAGCAGCGTAGACCCGAGCGGGAGAGGGGAGACCCAGTACTTC. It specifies CASSVDPSGRGETQYF.

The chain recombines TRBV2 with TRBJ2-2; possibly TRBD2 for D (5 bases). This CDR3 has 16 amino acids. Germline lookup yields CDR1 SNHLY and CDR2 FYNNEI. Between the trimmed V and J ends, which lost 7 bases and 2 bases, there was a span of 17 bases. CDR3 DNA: TGTGCCAGCACACGTCTGGAACTAGGAAACACCGGGGAGCTGTTTTTT. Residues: CASTRLELGNTGELFF.

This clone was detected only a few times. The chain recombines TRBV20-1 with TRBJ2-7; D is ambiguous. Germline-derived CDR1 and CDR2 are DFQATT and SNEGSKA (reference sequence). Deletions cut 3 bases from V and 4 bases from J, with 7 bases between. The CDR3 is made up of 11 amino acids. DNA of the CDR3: TGCAGTGCTAGGTACTATTACGAGCAGTACGTC. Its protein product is CSARYYYEQYV.